This is a list of T cell receptor beta chains from one sample in a study of OX40 agonist ivuxolimab in advanced cancers. TCRdb keeps only in-frame clones here, not all; method: immunoSEQ multiplex PCR. This repertoire shows approximately 70,000 clones, approximately 92% found once; its top ten account for roughly 0.55%. Sequenced material: CD4+ or CD8+ T cells sorted from blood, taken in a trial of the OX40 agonist ivuxolimab. Every receptor here comes from an adult with an advanced solid tumor such as melanoma, head and neck, liver or kidney cancer. Each CDR3 is given with its conserved first and last residue. D genes are given only for firm matches. Some rows mark clone size as missing; the rest say once, few, many or name a class of expanded clone.

cdr3_nt cdr3_aa v_call clone_size cdr3_length d_call j_call
TGTGCCAGCAGTTTATATCGGGACCCCTCGAGAGGCACAGATACGCAGTATTTT CASSLYRDPSRGTDTQYF TRBV27 . 18 . TRBJ2-3
TGTGCCAGCAGCTTAGTGGCTTTTGTATCCTACGAGCAGTACTTC CASSLVAFVSYEQYF TRBV7-8 . 15 . TRBJ2-7
TGTGCCAGCAGATTTCACCGAGGCGCGAATCAGCCCCAGCATTTT CASRFHRGANQPQHF TRBV28 . 15 . TRBJ1-5
TGTGCCAGCAGCTTAACCCTAGGCTCCGGGGAGCTGTTTTTT CASSLTLGSGELFF TRBV7-3 . 14 . TRBJ2-2
TGTGCCAGCAGTTTTGGGCGGGTGGGGGCTAAGGGCTACACCTTC CASSFGRVGAKGYTF TRBV28 . 15 . TRBJ1-2
TGTGCCAGCTCACCAGGGACTAGAAGGCAAGAGACCCAGTACTTC CASSPGTRRQETQYF TRBV18 . 15 TRBD2 TRBJ2-5
TGCAGTAGTCAGGCTAACTATGGCTACACCTTC CSSQANYGYTF TRBV20-1 . 11 . TRBJ1-2
TGTGCCAGCAGTGAAGGATTGGACCTACGGGCCCAGCATTTT CASSEGLDLRAQHF TRBV2 . 14 . TRBJ1-5
TGTGCCTGGAGTGAGGGGTTCTCCTACGAGCAGTACTTC CAWSEGFSYEQYF TRBV30 . 13 . TRBJ2-7
TGTGCCAGCAGTTACAAGGGGCCTAGAAACACCATATATTTT CASSYKGPRNTIYF TRBV6-5 . 14 . TRBJ1-3
TGTGCCTGGAGTCTTGACAGGGGCAATCAGCCCCAGCATTTT CAWSLDRGNQPQHF TRBV30 once 14 TRBD1 TRBJ1-5
TGTGCCAGTAGTAGGGGATTCAACACTGAAGCTTTCTTT CASSRGFNTEAFF TRBV19 few 13 . TRBJ1-1
TGTGCCAGTAGTGAGCTATCGCATACGCAGTATTTT CASSELSHTQYF TRBV19 . 12 . TRBJ2-3
TGTGCCAGCAGTTCCCCTCTTGGAGAGAAGGCCTACGAGCAGTACTTC CASSSPLGEKAYEQYF TRBV2 . 16 . TRBJ2-7
TGTGCCAGCAGCACGGGGACAGGCGGCGAGCAGTACTTC CASSTGTGGEQYF TRBV7-8 . 13 TRBD1 TRBJ2-7
TGTGCCAGCAGCCCAGACAGTAGCGGGAGATATCGGGACGGGGAGCTGTTTTTT CASSPDSSGRYRDGELFF TRBV7-9 . 18 TRBD2 TRBJ2-2
TGTGCCAGTAGTAAGGGACCGTCAAACTATGGCTACACCTTC CASSKGPSNYGYTF TRBV19 medium-sized 14 . TRBJ1-2
TGTGCCAGCAGCTTAGCGCTCCTGGGCACAGATACGCAGTATTTT CASSLALLGTDTQYF TRBV7-2 . 15 . TRBJ2-3
TGTGCCAGCGGCGGACGATTGAACACCGGGGAGCTGTTTTTT CASGGRLNTGELFF TRBV6-6 many 14 . TRBJ2-2
TGTGCCAGCAGCTCCCTACAGGGTAGCCAAGAGACCCAGTACTTC CASSSLQGSQETQYF TRBV5-5 once 15 . TRBJ2-5
TGTGCCAGTAGTCCCTATCAGGGGGTCTACGAGCAGTACTTC CASSPYQGVYEQYF TRBV19 . 14 TRBD1 TRBJ2-7
TGTGCCAGCATCCGGGGCGGGAGCTTCAGTGAGCAGTTCTTC CASIRGGSFSEQFF TRBV28 . 14 TRBD2 TRBJ2-1
TGCGCCAGCAGTGACCGGGGACTAGCGGGAGGCAATGAGCAGTTCTTC CASSDRGLAGGNEQFF TRBV10-2 . 16 TRBD2 TRBJ2-1
TGTGCCTGGAGTGTAGTACAGGGGAATGGCTACACCTTC CAWSVVQGNGYTF TRBV30 . 13 TRBD1 TRBJ1-2
TGTGCCAGCAGCGTAGGGACAGGGGGGGCAGATACGCAGTATTTT CASSVGTGGADTQYF TRBV9 . 15 TRBD1 TRBJ2-3
TGTGCCAGCAAATCCTTGGACAGGAGAGACTACGAGCAGTACTTC CASKSLDRRDYEQYF TRBV6-5 . 15 TRBD1 TRBJ2-7
TGTGCCAGCAGCTTAGTCAGGGGATTCGAGCAGTACTTC CASSLVRGFEQYF TRBV7-8 . 13 . TRBJ2-7
TGTGCCAGCAGCCCCACCGGGGTAGCGGCATACACAGATACGCAGTATTTT CASSPTGVAAYTDTQYF TRBV11-2 . 17 . TRBJ2-3
TGTGCCAGCAGTCCCCCCGGGAGAAACACAGATACGCAGTATTTT CASSPPGRNTDTQYF TRBV27 . 15 . TRBJ2-3